These T cell receptor beta chains were read from a single sample in a study of beta chain features in type 1 diabetes. Clones were read by immunoSEQ multiplex PCR, and TCRdb kept only the in-frame ones, dropping some. The table lists 25,000 to 30,000 clones, about 45% of them singletons, with 0.3% in the top ten. Source material: stem cell memory CD4+ T cells from blood. These receptors were obtained from a man aged 25 to 40 with type 1 diabetes. The CDR3 runs from the conserved cysteine through the conserved F or W. The D gene is left open where the match is weak. For some rows the clone size is stated as once, few or many, or as a class when expanded; others skip it.

TRBD1	14	few	TRBV10-1	TRBJ2-7	CASSMGQGKYEQYF	TGCGCCAGCAGTATGGGACAGGGGAAATACGAGCAGTACTTC
TRBD1	15	NA	TRBV7-9	TRBJ1-2	CASSLDRGAGYGYTF	TGTGCCAGCAGCTTAGACAGGGGAGCAGGCTATGGCTACACCTTC
TRBD1	15	NA	TRBV10-2	TRBJ2-5	CASKAPGQGWETQYF	TGCGCCAGCAAGGCTCCGGGACAGGGGTGGGAGACCCAGTACTTC
NA	13	NA	TRBV6-5	TRBJ2-5	CASTRGNQETQYF	TGTGCCAGCACCCGAGGGAATCAAGAGACCCAGTACTTC
TRBD1	15	NA	TRBV18	TRBJ2-7	CASSPTGTAEGEQYF	TGTGCCAGCTCACCAACAGGGACAGCCGAGGGCGAGCAGTACTTC
TRBD1	14	few	TRBV5-1	TRBJ1-2	CASSLAGTGVGYTF	TGCGCCAGCAGCTTAGCCGGGACAGGGGTCGGCTACACCTTC
NA	13	NA	TRBV10-3	TRBJ2-1	CASDQGTNNEQFF	TGTGCCAGCGATCAGGGCACGAACAATGAGCAGTTCTTC
NA	13	NA	TRBV5-1	TRBJ1-1	CASSLQETAEAFF	TGCGCCAGCAGCTTACAGGAAACCGCTGAAGCTTTCTTT
NA	15	few	TRBV7-9	TRBJ2-3	CASSFEAGRTDTQYF	TGTGCCAGCAGCTTTGAGGCGGGGCGCACAGATACGCAGTATTTT
NA	16	few	TRBV10-3	TRBJ2-2	CAISQGGTTNTGELFF	TGTGCCATCAGCCAGGGGGGCACCACGAACACCGGGGAGCTGTTTTTT
NA	15	NA	TRBV10-3	TRBJ2-3	CAISSGAGVGDTQYF	TGTGCCATCAGTTCAGGGGCGGGAGTTGGGGATACGCAGTATTTT
TRBD1	16	few	TRBV4-1	TRBJ1-5	CASSHAGTGGNQPQHF	TGCGCCAGCAGCCACGCCGGGACAGGGGGCAATCAGCCCCAGCATTTT
TRBD1	14	NA	TRBV6-1	TRBJ2-7	CASSARDRDYEQYF	TGTGCCAGCAGTGCTCGGGACAGGGACTACGAGCAGTACTTC
NA	20	few	TRBV4-1	TRBJ2-2	CASSQVTWGPGTANTGELFF	TGCGCCAGCAGCCAAGTCACCTGGGGCCCCGGGACTGCGAACACCGGGGAGCTGTTTTTT
NA	17	NA	TRBV9	TRBJ2-1	CASSVVDWGDSYNEQFF	TGTGCCAGCAGCGTAGTGGACTGGGGGGACTCCTACAATGAGCAGTTCTTC
NA	17	few	TRBV4-1	TRBJ2-1	CASSQGGKWEAYNEQFF	TGCGCCAGCAGCCAAGGGGGAAAGTGGGAGGCATACAATGAGCAGTTCTTC
NA	11	few	TRBV2	TRBJ2-5	CAKGPQETQYF	TGTGCCAAGGGGCCCCAAGAGACCCAGTACTTC
TRBD1	15	few	TRBV4-1	TRBJ2-7	CASSQGQGPSYEQYF	TGCGCCAGCAGCCAAGGACAGGGCCCCTCCTACGAGCAGTACTTC